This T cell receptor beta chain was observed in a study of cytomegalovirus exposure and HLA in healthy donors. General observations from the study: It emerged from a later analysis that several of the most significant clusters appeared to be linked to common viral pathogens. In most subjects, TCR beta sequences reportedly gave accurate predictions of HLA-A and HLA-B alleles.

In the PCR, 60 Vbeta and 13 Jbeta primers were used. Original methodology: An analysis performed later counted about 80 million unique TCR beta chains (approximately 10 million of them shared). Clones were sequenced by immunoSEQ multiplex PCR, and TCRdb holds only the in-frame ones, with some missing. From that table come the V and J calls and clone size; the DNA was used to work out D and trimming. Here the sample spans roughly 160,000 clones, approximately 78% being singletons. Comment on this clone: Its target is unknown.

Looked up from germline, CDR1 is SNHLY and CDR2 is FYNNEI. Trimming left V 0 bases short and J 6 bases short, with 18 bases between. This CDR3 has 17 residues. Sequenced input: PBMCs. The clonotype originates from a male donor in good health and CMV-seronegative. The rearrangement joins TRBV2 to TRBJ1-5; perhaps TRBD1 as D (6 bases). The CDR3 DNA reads TGTGCCAGCAGTGAAGCAACTGGAACAGGGAGCCTTCAGCCCCAGCATTTT. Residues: CASSEATGTGSLQPQHF.